A single sample is the source of the 14 T cell receptor beta chains below, sequenced in a study of blood T cells in healthy people across ages. Primed by a sample-barcoded 5' primer and a J-beta primer mix, a second PCR proceeded for about 7 to 11 cycles. Via MiXCR, TCRdb re-called the 5' RACE reads, giving one row per CDR3 protein. Here the sample spans over 550,000 distinct CDR3 sequences, about 30% being singletons. Material for sequencing was blood. These TCRs come from a woman older than 75 in good health.

The rearrangement uses TRBV7-2 and TRBJ2-7; 7 bases align to TRBD1. Germline V gene data show CDR1 as SGHTA and CDR2 as FQGNSA. V shed 1 base and J 0 bases; nucleotides not matched to a gene: 6. The CDR3 loop spans 16 amino acids. The CDR3 spells CASSLGSDRASYEQYF. For the CDR3, the DNA is TGTGCCAGCAGCTTAGGATCAGACAGGGCCTCCTACGAGCAGTACTTC.

This clonotype was seen at least ten times. This sequence joins TRBV28 and TRBJ2-5, with D unresolved. The germline gives CDR1 MDHEN, CDR2 SYDVKM. The length of the CDR3 is 13 residues. V dropped 2 bases and J dropped 5 bases, with 9 bases sitting between them. DNA for the CDR3: TGTGCCAGCAGTTTAAAGGGCTCTGAGACCCAGTACTTC. It translates to CASSLKGSETQYF.

The J gene is TRBJ2-1, the V gene TRBV7-9, with no clear D. Trimming shortened V by 4 bases and J by 4 bases, and 11 bases separated the two germline ends. Per germline, CDR1 SEHNR and CDR2 FQNEAQ (reference sequence). The CDR3 is 14 residues long. CDR3 nucleotide sequence: TGTGCCAGCAGCTCTTACACCGAATACAATGAGCAGTTCTTC. It encodes CASSSYTEYNEQFF.

This clonotype was counted ten times or more. V gene TRBV15 combines with J gene TRBJ2-7; TRBD1 or TRBD2 may be the D gene (5 bases each). V lost 1 base to trimming and J lost 4 bases, with 14 bases between them. The germline CDR1 and CDR2 sequences are LNHNV and YYDKDF (reference sequence). The CDR3 contains 15 residues. The CDR3 bases are TGTGCCACCAGCAGAGCGGGACCTATCGGATACGAGCAGTACTTC. Protein product: CATSRAGPIGYEQYF.

This clonotype was recorded many times. The rearrangement joins TRBV5-1 to TRBJ2-4, with D possibly TRBD2 on 6 matching bases. Germline V gene lookup returns CDR1 SGHRS and CDR2 YFSETQ. V gave up 0 bases and J gave up 9 bases, with 22 bases separating them. The CDR3 totals 17 residues. CDR3 region: CASSLAGGNSGQGIQYF. DNA for the CDR3: TGCGCCAGCAGCTTGGCCGGGGGAAACTCGGGGCAGGGCATTCAGTACTTC.

This clonotype was seen repeatedly, ten times or more. This rearrangement joins TRBV5-1 to TRBJ2-3, with 7 bases identical to TRBD2. Germline V lookup: CDR1 SGHRS, CDR2 YFSETQ. The junction had 11 bases not matched to a gene; V was cut back by 4 bases and J by 0 bases. CDR3 size: 17 residues. CDR3 sequence (DNA): TGCGCCAGCAGCCTTAGGGCTAGCGGACCTAGCACAGATACGCAGTATTTT. Translating gives CASSLRASGPSTDTQYF. Full variable domain (remainder filled in from reference TRBV5-1 and TRBJ2-3): KAGVTQTPRYLIKTRGQQVTLSCSPISGHRSVSWYQQTPGQGLQFLFEYFSETQRNKGNFPGRFSGRQFSNSRSEMNVSTLELGDSALYLCASSLRASGPSTDTQYFGPGTRLTVL.

This clonotype was seen ten or more times. This rearrangement joins TRBV2 to TRBJ2-5; 11 nucleotides agree with TRBD2. V was pared by 6 bases and J by 2 bases, with 8 bases of the junction left unmatched. This CDR3 region has 16 residues. Germline V gives CDR1 SNHLY, CDR2 FYNNEI. Here the CDR3 DNA reads TGTGCCAGCAGCCGTCTAGCGGGGGGCAGGCAAGAGACCCAGTACTTC. Protein: CASSRLAGGRQETQYF.

Regarding this clonotype: Mismatch with germline at one junction end may stem from a read error. The chain joins TRBV7-2 to TRBJ2-6; D possibly corresponds to TRBD1 (5 bases). The CDR3 covers 15 residues. Germline CDR1 is SGHTA and CDR2 is FQGNSA. CDR3 protein: CASSPEASGANVRTF. In DNA, the CDR3 is TGTGCCAGCAGCCCTGAGGCGTCTGGGGCCAACGTCCGGACTTTC.

This clonotype was seen just once. The chain employs TRBV7-2 and TRBJ2-5; D unclear. There are 14 residues in the CDR3. V lost 1 base, J lost 0 bases, and 6 bases lay in between. Germline-derived CDR1 and CDR2 are SGHTA and FQGNSA. CDR3 in amino acids: CASSLVSDQETQYF. In DNA, the CDR3 is TGTGCCAGCAGCTTAGTATCGGACCAAGAGACCCAGTACTTC.

This clonotype was seen many times. The chain is built from TRBV5-1 and TRBJ2-5; tentatively, D is TRBD2 (5 bases). Trimming took 4 bases from V and 5 from J, leaving 15 bases between them. CDR1 and CDR2 (germline): SGHRS, YFSETQ. The CDR3 totals 14 residues. The CDR3 DNA sequence: TGCGCCAGCAGCGACGGACTGATGGGGGAGACCCAGTACTTC. It encodes CASSDGLMGETQYF.

This clonotype was seen repeatedly, ten times or more. The chain is built from TRBV6-5 and TRBJ2-7; 10 positions agree with TRBD1. The CDR3 totals 15 residues. Trimming at V came to 8 bases and at J to 3 bases, leaving 10 bases not matched to a gene. Germline V CDR1 and CDR2: MNHEY, SVGAGI. The CDR3, as DNA: TGTGCCAGCGGGCTAACCGGGACAGGGGTCTACGAGCAGTACTTC. This sequence encodes CASGLTGTGVYEQYF.

This clonotype was picked up many times. This chain connects TRBV20-1 to TRBJ2-3, with 8 bases identical to TRBD2. The CDR3 totals 16 residues. V shed 0 bases, J shed 3 bases, and the junction held 8 bases outside the gene matches. From germline, CDR1 is DFQATT and CDR2 SNEGSKA (reference sequence). CDR3 region: CSARDPRGGRTDTQYF. DNA for the CDR3: TGCAGTGCTAGAGATCCTCGGGGGGGCCGAACAGATACGCAGTATTTT.

This clonotype appeared many times. J is TRBJ2-5 and V is TRBV5-4, with 7 bases that match TRBD1. After removal of 5 bases from V and 2 bases from J, the junction contained 9 bases not matched to a gene. The CDR3 sequence is 15 residues long. CDR1 is SGHNT and CDR2 is YYREEE in the germline V gene (reference sequence). The CDR3 nucleotides read TGTGCCAGCAGTTTCAGATACAGGGGACAAGAGACCCAGTACTTC. Translation: CASSFRYRGQETQYF.

This clonotype was seen ten or more times. V is TRBV7-9 and J is TRBJ2-7; D may be TRBD2 (6 bases). CDR1 is SEHNR and CDR2 is FQNEAQ in the germline V gene (reference sequence). V was shortened by 2 bases and J by 7 bases, with 9 bases between the two germline ends. The CDR3 contains 12 residues. The DNA for the CDR3 is TGTGCCAGCAGCTTATCGGCGGGGGAGCAGTACTTC. It encodes CASSLSAGEQYF.